Listed below are T cell receptor beta chains from one sample, sequenced in a study of T cell responses to AZD1222 COVID-19 vaccine. Assay: immunoSEQ multiplex PCR; the TCRdb copy retains only in-frame clones and omits some. The sample holds 75,000 to 100,000 clones, approximately 87% seen once. Sequences were derived from peripheral blood, sampled on day 0 of AZD1222 vaccination. The receptors were sampled from an adult in good health. CDR3s include the opening cysteine and the closing phenylalanine or tryptophan. D genes are given only for firm matches. Rows give clone size only sometimes, using once, few, many, or a class for an expanded clone.

J gene | V gene | clone size | D gene | CDR3 DNA | CDR3 protein
TRBJ1-2 | TRBV5-5 | NA | NA | TGTGCCAGCAGCTTTGGACCGGATGGCTACACCTTC | CASSFGPDGYTF
TRBJ2-7 | TRBV3-1/TRBV3-2 | NA | NA | TGTGCCAGCAGCCTCCCCAGAGGGATAGAGGACGAGCAGTACTTC | CASSLPRGIEDEQYF
TRBJ1-5 | TRBV28 | NA | TRBD1 | TGTGCCAGCATGACTGTACAGGGGGCCAGCAATCAGCCCCAGCATTTT | CASMTVQGASNQPQHF
TRBJ1-2 | TRBV27 | few | NA | TGTGCCAGCAGTTTAGATTCACAGGGAGGGTATGGCTACACCTTC | CASSLDSQGGYGYTF
TRBJ1-1 | TRBV4-3 | NA | NA | TGCGCCAGCAGCAAGTCCGGTAGTAGTGAAGCTTTCTTT | CASSKSGSSEAFF
TRBJ2-7 | TRBV3-1/TRBV3-2 | NA | NA | TGTGCCAGCAGCCAGGGGACCGGGGGTTACGAGCAGTACTTC | CASSQGTGGYEQYF
TRBJ2-1 | TRBV7-2 | NA | TRBD1 | TGTGCCAGCAGCCGGGGACAGGACAATGAGCAGTTCTTC | CASSRGQDNEQFF
TRBJ2-2 | TRBV18 | NA | TRBD2 | TGTGCCAGCTCACCACTGGGACTAGCGGCCGGGGAGCTGTTTTTT | CASSPLGLAAGELFF
TRBJ2-1 | TRBV24-1 | NA | TRBD1 | TGTGCCACCAGTGATCCTGGGACAGGGATCTACAATGAGCAGTTCTTC | CATSDPGTGIYNEQFF
TRBJ1-2 | TRBV5-6 | NA | TRBD1 | TGTGCCAGCAGCTTGGCCGTGGGACAGGGCTATGGCTACACCTTC | CASSLAVGQGYGYTF
TRBJ1-5 | TRBV4-1 | once | NA | TGCGCCAGCAGCCAAGATGAGGGGGGGTACCATCAGCCCCAGCATTTT | CASSQDEGGYHQPQHF
TRBJ1-2 | TRBV5-6 | once | NA | TGTGCCAGCAGAGTTGCCGGGTCCATATATGGCTACACCTTC | CASRVAGSIYGYTF
TRBJ2-7 | TRBV27 | NA | NA | TGTGCCAGCATGACGGGGGGCCCAAAGAACGAGCAGTACTTC | CASMTGGPKNEQYF
TRBJ1-1 | TRBV19 | NA | NA | TGTGCCAGTAGTATGGGGGGCGCATTGGGAACTGAAGCTTTCTTT | CASSMGGALGTEAFF
TRBJ1-1 | TRBV28 | NA | NA | TGTGCCAGCAGACTGGGACGCCGACGGGGGGACACTGAAGCTTTCTTT | CASRLGRRRGDTEAFF
TRBJ1-2 | TRBV5-6 | NA | NA | TGTGCCAGCAGCAGGAGCTATGGCTACACCTTC | CASSRSYGYTF
TRBJ2-3 | TRBV10-3 | NA | TRBD2 | TGTGCCATCAGTTCCGGGACACTCGGGAGGGCCGGCACAGATACGCAGTATTTT | CAISSGTLGRAGTDTQYF
TRBJ2-3 | TRBV6-4 | few | TRBD2 | TGTGCCAGCAGTGACGGACTAGCCACAGATACGCAGTATTTT | CASSDGLATDTQYF
TRBJ2-2 | TRBV6-2/TRBV6-3 | NA | TRBD2 | TGTGCCAGCAGCCGACTAGCTACCGGGGAGCTGTTTTTT | CASSRLATGELFF
TRBJ2-2 | TRBV2 | NA | TRBD1 | TGTGCCAGCAGTGTGGGACAGGTGCTCACCGGGGAGCTGTTTTTT | CASSVGQVLTGELFF
TRBJ2-3 | TRBV2 | NA | NA | TGTGCCAGCAGGGCCGGGTTAAATCCCACAGATACGCAGTATTTT | CASRAGLNPTDTQYF
TRBJ1-1 | TRBV3-1/TRBV3-2 | NA | NA | TGTGCCAGCAGCGGCCGAGAGGGGAACACTGAAGCTTTCTTT | CASSGREGNTEAFF
TRBJ1-6 | TRBV5-8 | NA | NA | TGTGCCAGCAGCTTCTGGAGCGGTTCACCCCTCCACTTT | CASSFWSGSPLHF
TRBJ1-3 | TRBV5-4 | NA | NA | TGTGCCAGCAGCCCGGAGAGTTACTCCTCTGGAAACACCATATATTTT | CASSPESYSSGNTIYF
TRBJ1-6 | TRBV28 | NA | TRBD1 | TGTGCCAGCAGTAGGCCGACAGGGATCTATAATTCACCCCTCCACTTT | CASSRPTGIYNSPLHF
TRBJ1-2 | TRBV30 | NA | NA | TGTGCCTGGAGCCTTGGGCAGGGCGGCTATGGCTACACCTTC | CAWSLGQGGYGYTF
TRBJ2-5 | TRBV6-1 | NA | NA | TGTGCCAGCAGTGAAATTGGCATTCAAGAGACCCAGTACTTC | CASSEIGIQETQYF
TRBJ2-5 | TRBV29-1 | once | NA | TGCAGCGTTGGCAGGAGGGGCCAAGAGACCCAGTACTTC | CSVGRRGQETQYF
TRBJ1-5 | TRBV9 | NA | TRBD1 | TGTGCCAGCAGCGCAACACAGGGGGATCAGCCCCAGCATTTT | CASSATQGDQPQHF
TRBJ2-1 | TRBV7-2 | NA | NA | TGTGCCAGCAGCTTTAGGGGGAGTGGTGGTAATGAGCAGTTCTTC | CASSFRGSGGNEQFF
TRBJ2-4 | TRBV5-4 | NA | NA | TGTGCCAGCAGCTCACCGACCGAGCTAGCCAAAAACATTCAGTACTTC | CASSSPTELAKNIQYF
TRBJ2-2 | TRBV6-5 | NA | NA | TGTGCCAGCAGATACACAGACACCGGGGAGCTGTTTTTT | CASRYTDTGELFF
TRBJ1-2 | TRBV7-9 | NA | NA | TGTGCCAGCAGCATCGGGACCGATAACTATGGCTACACCTTC | CASSIGTDNYGYTF
TRBJ1-2 | TRBV30 | NA | NA | TGTGCCTGGATTTGGATCTATGGCTACACCTTC | CAWIWIYGYTF
TRBJ1-1 | TRBV18 | NA | TRBD1 | TGTGCCAGTCTAACTTTGGGACAGGCGGTGACTGAAGCTTTCTTT | CASLTLGQAVTEAFF
TRBJ1-2 | TRBV29-1 | once | TRBD1 | TGCAGCGTTGAAGATCGGGGACAGAAGGACTCTACCTATGGCTACACCTTC | CSVEDRGQKDSTYGYTF
TRBJ1-5 | TRBV27 | few | NA | TGTGCCAGCAGTTCACACAGGAATGGTCAGCCCCAGCATTTT | CASSSHRNGQPQHF
TRBJ2-3 | TRBV4-1 | NA | NA | TGCGCCAGCAGCCAATTTGTGCCTAGCGACGGATATGCTAGCACAGATACGCAGTATTTT | CASSQFVPSDGYASTDTQYF
TRBJ1-2 | TRBV30 | once | NA | TGTGCCTGGGGACCTGGACACGTAAACTATGGCTACACCTTC | CAWGPGHVNYGYTF
TRBJ2-3 | TRBV7-3 | NA | NA | TGTGCCAGCAGCTTAACAGGTATCTCCACAGATACGCAGTATTTT | CASSLTGISTDTQYF
TRBJ2-3 | TRBV6-4 | medium-sized | TRBD2 | TGTGCCAGCAGTGCCGGGACTAGCGGGACAGATACGCAGTATTTT | CASSAGTSGTDTQYF
TRBJ1-6 | TRBV14 | NA | NA | TGTGCCAGCAGCCAAGATTTGGAGAGCTCCTATAATTCACCCCTCCACTTT | CASSQDLESSYNSPLHF
TRBJ2-1 | TRBV9 | NA | TRBD1 | TGTGCCAGCAGCGTAGGGACAGGGGGCTCCTACAATGAGCAGTTCTTC | CASSVGTGGSYNEQFF
TRBJ2-1 | TRBV3-1/TRBV3-2 | NA | TRBD2 | TGTGCCAGCAGCCAAGATCAGGGACTAGCGGGAGGCAATGAGCAGTTCTTC | CASSQDQGLAGGNEQFF
TRBJ1-5 | TRBV5-6 | NA | NA | TGTGCCAGCAGCTCCCAAAGGGTTGGGAAATCTAATCAGCCCCAGCATTTT | CASSSQRVGKSNQPQHF
TRBJ1-6 | TRBV24-1 | once | NA | TGTGCCACCAGTGATAACAGGGAAAATTCACCCCTCCACTTT | CATSDNRENSPLHF
TRBJ1-1 | TRBV6-5 | NA | NA | TGTGCCAGCAGTCACCCTGGACGGAAGAACACTGAAGCTTTCTTT | CASSHPGRKNTEAFF
TRBJ2-2 | TRBV11-2 | few | NA | TGTGCCAGCAGGTCCGAGTTTTCGGTTACCGGGGAGCTGTTTTTT | CASRSEFSVTGELFF